Listed here are 20 T cell receptor beta chains from one sample, sequenced in a study of blood T cell repertoires in COVID-19. Some clones are missing from TCRdb's copy, which holds only in-frame ones; the method was immunoSEQ multiplex PCR. The sample contains roughly 99,000 clones, 90% to 95% of which appear only once. Specimen: peripheral blood. The receptors originated from a woman in her 30s with acute or convalescent COVID-19.

This clone was detected once. V gene TRBV14 combines with J gene TRBJ1-6, with TRBD1 matching over 10 bases. CDR1 and CDR2 from the germline V gene are SGHDN and FVKESK. The CDR3 extends over 21 amino acids. V lost 2 bases and J lost 0; bases outside the gene matches: 13. CDR3 region: CASSQTGTGVIKSSYNSPLHF. CDR3 DNA: TGTGCCAGCAGCCAAACCGGGACAGGGGTAATAAAGAGCTCCTATAATTCACCCCTCCACTTT.

This clone has only one observation. This chain joins TRBV7-6 and TRBJ1-2; D possibly corresponds to TRBD1 (6 bases). CDR1 and CDR2 from the germline V gene are SGHVS and FNYEAQ. The CDR3 sequence is 15 residues long. With 5 bases removed from V and 6 bases from J, the gap between germline ends came to 19 bases. CDR3 DNA sequence: TGTGCCAGCAGCCTACTTAGGGGGGGGATCCATGGCTACACCTTC. This gives the protein CASSLLRGGIHGYTF. Supplemented by reference TRBV7-6 and TRBJ1-2, the full variable domain reads GAGVSQSPRYKVTKRGQDVALRCDPISGHVSLYWYRQALGQGPEFLTYFNYEAQQDKSGLPNDRFSAERPEGSISTLTIQRTEQRDSAMYRCASSLLRGGIHGYTFGSGTRLTVV.

CDR3 DNA sequence: TGTGCCAGCAGTAGACAGGGGGAGAAGGACGAGCAGTACTTC. It codes for CASSRQGEKDEQYF. The chain carries TRBV6-5 and TRBJ2-7; TRBD1 agrees at 9 bases. The ends lost 5 bases at V and 5 bases at J; junction bases unmatched: 7. The CDR3 contains 14 residues. The germline V gene encodes CDR1 MNHEY and CDR2 SVGAGI.

This clone was recorded only once. The V call is TRBV6-5, the J call TRBJ2-3, with D possibly being TRBD2 (5 bases). Trimming pared 3 bases from V and 5 bases from J, leaving 18 bases between. Germline V gives CDR1 MNHEY, CDR2 SVGAGI. This CDR3 contains 16 residues. The CDR3 sequence: CASSYKEGVAVDTQYF. The CDR3 nucleotides read TGTGCCAGCAGTTATAAAGAGGGAGTGGCTGTAGATACGCAGTATTTT.

The rearrangement joins TRBV4-2 to TRBJ1-2; the match to TRBD1 covers 12 bases. Germline V gene sequence: CDR1 LGHNA, CDR2 YNFKEQ. V trimming: 3 bases; J trimming: 8 bases; junction bases outside the gene matches: 7. The CDR3 length is 15 residues. The CDR3 protein is CASSHGGQGASGYTF. CDR3 DNA: TGTGCCAGCAGCCATGGGGGACAGGGGGCGTCGGGCTACACCTTC.

This chain joins TRBV5-5 and TRBJ1-1; a possible D gene is TRBD1 (5 bases). The germline V and J ends were trimmed by 3 bases and 1 base, with 10 bases remaining between them. Germline-derived CDR1 and CDR2 are SGHKS and YYEKEE (reference sequence). The length of the CDR3 is 14 residues. CDR3: CASSWGLENTEAFF. In DNA, the CDR3 is TGTGCCAGCAGCTGGGGCCTAGAGAACACTGAAGCTTTCTTT.

The J gene is TRBJ1-6, the V gene TRBV28, with unresolved D. Germline assignment: CDR1 MDHEN and CDR2 SYDVKM. The CDR3 extends over 14 amino acids. The V end was cut by 7 bases, the J end by 9 bases, with 16 bases between. CDR3 sequence reads: CASKGVGTTSPLHF. CDR3 nucleotide sequence: TGTGCCAGCAAAGGCGTTGGAACTACTTCACCCCTCCACTTT.

For the CDR3, the DNA is TGCGCCAGCAGCCAAGATCATCGCGGAGGAGCTAACTATGGCTACACCTTC. Its protein product is CASSQDHRGGANYGYTF. The rearrangement joins TRBV4-1 to TRBJ1-2, with D unclear. The CDR3 runs to 17 residues. The germline gives CDR1 MGHRA, CDR2 YSYEKL. Trimming stripped 0 bases from V and 0 bases from J, with 14 bases between.

The J gene is TRBJ2-3, the V gene TRBV28, with D possibly TRBD1 on 6 matching bases. The CDR3 extends over 14 amino acids. The ends were cut back, 6 bases at V and 4 bases at J, with 14 bases in the middle. Germline V gene sequence: CDR1 MDHEN, CDR2 SYDVKM. CDR3 nucleotides: TGTGCCAGCAGCATCCCCTCAGGGGCAGATACGCAGTATTTT. This encodes CASSIPSGADTQYF. The whole variable domain, filled in from reference TRBV28 and TRBJ2-3, reads DVKVTQSSRYLVKRTGEKVFLECVQDMDHENMFWYRQDPGLGLRLIYFSYDVKMKEKGDIPEGYSVSREKKERFSLILESASTNQTSMYLCASSIPSGADTQYFGPGTRLTVL.

The chain employs TRBV28 and TRBJ1-1, with D tentatively TRBD1 (6 bases). Between the trimmed V and J ends, which lost 6 bases and 0 bases, there was a span of 11 bases. CDR1 MDHEN and CDR2 SYDVKM come from the germline V gene. The CDR3 contains 14 residues. The CDR3 nucleotides read TGTGCCAGCAGACCTGGACAGATGAACACTGAAGCTTTCTTT. Its translation: CASRPGQMNTEAFF.

The V gene is TRBV5-1, the J gene TRBJ2-3, with D unresolved. Germline-derived CDR1 and CDR2 are SGHRS and YFSETQ. The CDR3 has 14 residues. V was shortened by 2 bases and J by 4 bases, with 11 bases between the two germline ends. The CDR3 sequence is CASSFNSPADTQYF. CDR3 coding DNA: TGCGCCAGCAGCTTTAACTCTCCCGCAGATACGCAGTATTTT.

The chain couples TRBV9 to TRBJ1-6, with 7 bases lining up with TRBD1. With V trimmed by 2 bases and J by 8 bases, 10 bases remained unmatched. This CDR3 is 16 amino acids long. Germline assignment: CDR1 SGDLS and CDR2 YYNGEE. The CDR3 region has the DNA TGTGCCAGCAGCGTTACAGGGGTAATAAGAGATTCACCCCTCCACTTT. It yields the protein CASSVTGVIRDSPLHF.

The chain joins TRBV12-3 or TRBV12-4 to TRBJ2-7; no clear D gene. This CDR3 contains 12 residues. The germline V and J ends were trimmed by 5 bases and 3 bases, with 8 bases remaining between them. In DNA form, the CDR3 reads TGTGCCAGCAGTCGCTGGCTCTACGAGCAGTACTTC. Protein product: CASSRWLYEQYF.

As regards this clone: In the same sample, other DNA sequences code for this CDR3. The chain is built from TRBV12-3 or TRBV12-4 and TRBJ1-2; TRBD1 is a possible D gene (5 bases). With 6 bases removed from V and 4 bases from J, the gap between germline ends came to 6 bases. The CDR3 runs 11 residues. Written as DNA, the CDR3 is TGTGCCAGCAGCGACAGCTATGGCTACACCTTC. Translated: CASSDSYGYTF.

This chain connects TRBV2 to TRBJ1-1, with 9 bases matching TRBD1. J was trimmed by 4 bases and V by 6 bases; bases with no gene match: 3. From germline, CDR1 is SNHLY and CDR2 FYNNEI. The length of the CDR3 is 13 residues. The CDR3 protein is CASSATGGTEAFF. Here the CDR3 DNA reads TGTGCCAGCAGCGCGACAGGGGGCACTGAAGCTTTCTTT.

Here the CDR3 reads CASSFADNPYEQYF. The CDR3 DNA reads TGTGCCAGCAGCTTTGCAGACAACCCCTACGAGCAGTACTTC. The rearrangement links TRBV5-5 to TRBJ2-7, with D hard to call. CDR3 size: 14 residues. The V end was cut by 2 bases, the J end by 2 bases, with 11 bases between. Germline V CDR1 and CDR2: SGHKS, YYEKEE (reference sequence).

This chain uses TRBV7-2 with TRBJ1-1; TRBD1 matches 8 bases. The CDR3 totals 14 residues. Unmatched junction bases numbered 7, after V lost 5 bases and J lost 5 bases. The V gene's germline CDR1 is SGHTA and CDR2 FQGNSA. The CDR3 sequence: CASSQGARITEAFF. In DNA, the CDR3 is TGTGCCAGCAGCCAGGGGGCGAGGATTACTGAAGCTTTCTTT.

CDR3 nucleotide sequence: TGTGCCAGCAGTGGCCTGGACAGCTCCTATAATTCACCCCTCCACTTT. This sequence encodes CASSGLDSSYNSPLHF. The V and J genes are TRBV28 and TRBJ1-6; TRBD1 might be the D (6 bases). Germline CDR1 is MDHEN and CDR2 is SYDVKM. The length of the CDR3 is 16 residues. The germline V and J ends were trimmed by 5 bases and 0 bases, with 11 bases remaining between them.

This chain joins TRBV28 and TRBJ1-4; 10 bases agree with TRBD1. J was trimmed by 6 bases and V by 5 bases; bases with no gene match: 6. The CDR3 extends over 15 amino acids. CDR1 MDHEN and CDR2 SYDVKM come from the germline V gene. The CDR3 sequence: CASSPAGTGDEKLFF. CDR3 DNA: TGTGCCAGCAGTCCCGCCGGGACAGGGGATGAAAAACTGTTTTTT.

The sample holds a few counts of this clone. The rearrangement joins TRBV6-2 or TRBV6-3 to TRBJ1-2; D is unresolved. The CDR3 is made up of 17 amino acids. CDR1 is MNHEY, CDR2 SVGEGT, per germline. V was shortened by 5 bases and J by 2 bases, with 21 bases between the two germline ends. CDR3 sequence reads: CASSQAGLRVANYGYTF. The CDR3 DNA sequence: TGTGCCAGCAGTCAAGCGGGTCTCCGCGTGGCGAACTATGGCTACACCTTC.